The clone carrying this T cell receptor (beta chain) showed up many times. The length of the CDR3 is 13 residues. Trimming removed 2 bases from V and 6 bases from J, with 12 bases in between. Germline V gene lookup returns CDR1 SGDLS and CDR2 YYNGEE. The study tagged each TCR cDNA molecule with a unique molecular identifier. TCRdb reprocessed the 5' RACE reads with MiXCR, giving one entry per CDR3 protein. The repertoire includes 25,000 or so distinct CDR3 sequences, 3.3% of them detected once, and roughly 26% sits in the top ten. Time point given: sample taken at primary tumor resection. The authors sequenced whole RNA from tumor, nontumor lung or frozen PBMC without sorting. This record belongs to a study of spatial heterogeneity in lung cancer.

The source material was PBMCs, sampled at surgery. The clonotype originates from a female donor with early-stage non-small cell lung cancer. This sequence joins TRBV9 and TRBJ2-7; a possible D gene is TRBD2 (5 bases). In DNA form, the CDR3 reads TGTGCCAGCAGCGTCGTACATGCGGGCGAGCAGTACTTC. It is translated as CASSVVHAGEQYF.